The following is a TCR beta chain sequence with its context. Its antigen remains unidentified. Co-extracting RNA and DNA was done with about 20-34 mg of unsorted bulk tissue as input. Surgical resection was used to treat these primary liver carcinoma patients. This entry comes from a study of tumor-infiltrating lymphocytes in primary liver carcinoma. At the level of the study: The patients included men and women who were aged 30 to 69 years. Tissue type made little difference to sample yields of roughly 3.65 to 7.13 million productive TCRbeta reads.

Study-level results: Compared with tumor region pairs, tumor-adjacent and tumor-blood pairs overlapped less.

V lost 8 bases, J lost 1 base, and 5 bases stayed unmatched. The CDR3 covers 14 residues. Germline V gives CDR1 SGHAT, CDR2 FQNNGV. A constant-region primer primed TCR beta cDNA synthesis from about 490 ng of total RNA. TCR beta libraries came from three nested multiplex PCR rounds using slightly modified ARM-PCR. Two initial PCR rounds of around 9 cycles each paired TRBV1-TRBV30 forward primers with a C-beta reverse primer. TCRdb analysed the multiplex PCR reads with MiXCR anew, one entry per CDR3 protein. Of about 96,000 distinct CDR3 sequences in the sample, just over 65% were seen once. This TCR came from a man between 35 and 55 years old with primary liver carcinoma and hepatitis B virus infection. The chain recombines TRBV11-2 with TRBJ2-7; 10 bases align to TRBD2. Sequenced material: tumor-adjacent normal liver tissue. CDR3: CASRALAGSYEQYF. The CDR3 DNA follows: TGTGCCAGCCGCGCACTAGCGGGGTCCTACGAGCAGTACTTC.